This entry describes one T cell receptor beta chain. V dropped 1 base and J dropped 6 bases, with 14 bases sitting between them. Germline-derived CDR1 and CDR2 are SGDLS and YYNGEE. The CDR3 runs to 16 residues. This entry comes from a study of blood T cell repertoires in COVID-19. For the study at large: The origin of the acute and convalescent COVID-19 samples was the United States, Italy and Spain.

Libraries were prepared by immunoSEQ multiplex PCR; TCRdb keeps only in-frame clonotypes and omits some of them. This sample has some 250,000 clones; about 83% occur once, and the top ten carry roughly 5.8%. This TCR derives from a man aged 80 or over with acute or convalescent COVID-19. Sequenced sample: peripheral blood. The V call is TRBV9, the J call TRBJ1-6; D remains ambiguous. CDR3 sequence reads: CASSVSAGVLNSPLHF. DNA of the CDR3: TGTGCCAGCAGCGTATCGGCGGGAGTACTTAATTCACCCCTCCACTTT.